The 31 T cell receptor beta chains below all came from one sample that was sequenced in a study of blood T cell repertoires in COVID-19. Sequencing was performed with immunoSEQ multiplex PCR; in TCRdb, only in-frame clones are kept and a portion is missing. The top ten hold roughly 1.3% of the sample, which has some 220,000 clones, about 80% seen once. Sequencing input: PBMCs or T cells enriched from blood (not recorded which). These receptors were obtained from a woman between 40 and 55 years old with acute COVID-19.

The V and J genes are TRBV10-1 and TRBJ2-7; 10 nucleotides agree with TRBD2. Germline-derived CDR1 and CDR2 are WNHNN and SYGVQD (reference sequence). CDR3 length: 15 residues. Unmatched junction bases numbered 10, after V lost 6 bases and J lost 5 bases. The CDR3, as DNA: TGCGCCAGCAGCCCCAGCGGGAGGGCCGGGGACGAGCAGTACTTC. It specifies CASSPSGRAGDEQYF.

The chain couples TRBV18 to TRBJ1-1; TRBD1 aligns across 12 bases. The V gene's germline CDR1 is KGHSH and CDR2 LQKENI. CDR3 length: 15 amino acids. J gave up 1 base and V 5 bases, and 2 bases lay outside the gene matches. CDR3 region: CASSRGQGANTEAFF. CDR3 nucleotide sequence: TGTGCCAGCTCAAGGGGACAGGGGGCGAACACTGAAGCTTTCTTT. Full variable domain (missing parts from reference TRBV18 and TRBJ1-1): NAGVMQNPRHLVRRRGQEARLRCSPMKGHSHVYWYRQLPEEGLKFMVYLQKENIIDESGMPKERFSAEFPKEGPSILRIQQVVRGDSAAYFCASSRGQGANTEAFFGQGTRLTVV.

The chain links TRBV2 to TRBJ1-1; D may be TRBD1 (5 bases). This CDR3 is 13 amino acids long. Per the germline V gene, CDR1 is SNHLY and CDR2 is FYNNEI. V was trimmed by 7 bases and J by 6 bases, leaving 15 bases between them. CDR3 residues: CASKAPGFAEAFF. The CDR3 DNA sequence: TGTGCCAGCAAGGCCCCAGGGTTCGCTGAAGCTTTCTTT.

In its sample, this clone was seen a few times. The rearrangement joins TRBV9 to TRBJ1-3; D remains ambiguous. The CDR3 is 15 amino acids. The germline V gene has CDR1 SGDLS and CDR2 YYNGEE. The germline V and J ends were trimmed by 0 bases and 6 bases, with 13 bases remaining between them. CDR3 loop: CASSVEEGRVNTIYF. DNA of the CDR3: TGTGCCAGCAGCGTAGAAGAGGGAAGGGTAAACACCATATATTTT. Supplemented by reference TRBV9 and TRBJ1-3, the full variable domain reads DSGVTQTPKHLITATGQRVTLRCSPRSGDLSVYWYQQSLDQGLQFLIQYYNGEERAKGNILERFSAQQFPDLHSELNLSSLELGDSALYFCASSVEEGRVNTIYFGEGSWLTVV.

The rearrangement uses TRBV5-4 and TRBJ1-2; D is uncertain. CDR1 SGHNT and CDR2 YYREEE come from the germline V gene (reference sequence). The CDR3 spans 15 residues. V lost 2 bases and J 3 bases, leaving 14 bases between the germline ends. CDR3 amino acids: CASSFGGRGDYGYTF. The CDR3, as DNA: TGTGCCAGCAGCTTCGGAGGGCGCGGGGACTATGGCTACACCTTC.

The chain recombines TRBV3-1 (or the pseudogene TRBV3-2) with TRBJ1-1, with unresolved D. Germline values: CDR1 LGHDT, CDR2 YNNKEL (reference sequence). The CDR3 loop spans 15 amino acids. V was cut by 0 bases and J by 2 bases, with 10 bases left in between. CDR3 sequence reads: CASSQDFYLNTEAFF. CDR3 coding DNA: TGTGCCAGCAGCCAAGATTTTTACTTAAACACTGAAGCTTTCTTT.

The chain carries TRBV5-1 and TRBJ1-2; 7 bases are a match to TRBD1. CDR3 length equals 11 residues. Per germline, CDR1 SGHRS and CDR2 YFSETQ. V shed 4 bases, J shed 11 bases, and the junction held 5 bases outside the gene matches. CDR3 sequence: CASSRDSQYTF. CDR3 in DNA: TGCGCCAGCAGCCGGGACAGCCAATACACCTTC.

This clone was observed a few times. This sequence joins TRBV18 and TRBJ2-1, with 12 positions matching TRBD2. The CDR3 runs to 16 residues. Germline CDR1 reads KGHSH; CDR2 reads LQKENI. V lost 3 bases and J lost 8; bases outside the gene matches: 8. The CDR3 loop reads CASSPRLAGAWDEQFF. The CDR3 DNA reads TGTGCCAGCTCACCCCGACTAGCGGGAGCCTGGGATGAGCAGTTCTTC.

The chain couples TRBV30 to TRBJ2-3; 8 bases align to TRBD2. Per germline, CDR1 GTSNPN and CDR2 SVGIG (reference sequence). The CDR3 is 13 amino acids. V lost 3 bases to trimming and J lost 9 bases; unmatched junction nucleotides: 8. The CDR3 coding sequence is TGTGCCTGGAGGAGCGGGAGTAGGGACACGCAGTATTTT. Translated: CAWRSGSRDTQYF.

The rearrangement joins TRBV6-5 to TRBJ2-7, with D possibly matching TRBD1 (6 bases). CDR3 length: 15 residues. CDR1 is MNHEY and CDR2 is SVGAGI in the germline V gene. Trimming pared 6 bases from V and 0 bases from J, leaving 15 bases between. CDR3 DNA: TGTGCCAGCAGCCGCAACAGGGACCGCTCCTACGAGCAGTACTTC. It yields the protein CASSRNRDRSYEQYF.

This clone was detected only a few times. The rearrangement uses TRBV6-5 and TRBJ2-4; 7 nucleotides align to TRBD2. Germline values: CDR1 MNHEY, CDR2 SVGAGI. The CDR3 contains 15 residues. V was clipped by 8 bases and J by 0 bases; unmatched bases: 7. CDR3 bases: TGTGCCAGCTCGCTAGCGGAGCTAGCCAAAAACATTCAGTACTTC. Translated: CASSLAELAKNIQYF.

The chain couples TRBV10-2 to TRBJ2-5; 11 nucleotides agree with TRBD2. This CDR3 is 16 amino acids long. Per germline, CDR1 WSHSY and CDR2 SAAADI. After removal of 2 bases from V and 8 bases from J, the junction contained 10 bases not matched to a gene. DNA for the CDR3: TGCGCCAGCAGTGAGGGTAGCGGGAGGGCCCCAGAAACCCAGTACTTC. As protein: CASSEGSGRAPETQYF.

The chain uses TRBV5-1 and TRBJ1-2; 7 bases agree with TRBD1. The CDR3 is made up of 15 amino acids. Germline V lookup: CDR1 SGHRS, CDR2 YFSETQ. After removal of 2 bases from V and 1 base from J, the junction contained 5 bases not matched to a gene. This CDR3 is CASSFGQGVNYGYTF. The DNA for the CDR3 is TGCGCCAGCAGCTTCGGGCAGGGGGTTAACTATGGCTACACCTTC.

This clone came up many times. This rearrangement joins TRBV5-6 to TRBJ1-3, with D uncertain. In germline, CDR1 is SGHDT, CDR2 YYEEEE. There are 14 residues in the CDR3. Trimming cost V 4 bases and J 2 bases, with 10 bases left between them. The CDR3: CASSQAEAGNTIYF. Written as DNA, the CDR3 is TGTGCCAGCAGCCAGGCGGAGGCTGGAAACACCATATATTTT.

This clone has only a few counts. The chain employs TRBV7-3 and TRBJ2-7, with 8 bases identical to TRBD1. Per the germline V gene, CDR1 is SGHTA and CDR2 is FQGTGA. V was clipped by 5 bases and J by 3 bases; unmatched bases: 6. This CDR3 region has 14 residues. The CDR3 bases are TGTGCCAGCAGCGTGACAGGGGTGGGCTACGAGCAGTACTTC. Its translation is CASSVTGVGYEQYF.

This chain joins TRBV9 and TRBJ2-1; 15 bases fit TRBD2. V shed 3 bases and J 15 bases; nucleotides not matched to a gene: 13. The CDR3 spans 16 residues. CDR1 is SGDLS, CDR2 YYNGEE, per germline. CDR3 in amino acids: CASSGGLAGGPNSRFF. The CDR3 coding sequence is TGTGCCAGCAGCGGTGGACTAGCGGGGGGGCCCAACTCGCGGTTCTTC.

The chain links TRBV28 to TRBJ2-5, with TRBD2 identical over 11 bases. The V gene end was trimmed by 4 bases and the J gene end by 5 bases; junction bases not matched to a gene: 6. This CDR3 is built from 15 residues. Germline lookup yields CDR1 MDHEN and CDR2 SYDVKM. CDR3 bases: TGTGCCAGCAGTTCCCTGACTAGCGGGATGGAGACCCAGTACTTC. Translating it yields CASSSLTSGMETQYF.

The chain carries TRBV19 and TRBJ2-2, with D possibly TRBD1 on 5 matching bases. Germline CDR1 reads LNHDA; CDR2 reads SQIVND (reference sequence). The CDR3 runs to 17 residues. The germline V and J ends were trimmed by 10 bases and 0 bases, with 21 bases remaining between them. CDR3 DNA sequence: TGTGCCACCTCAAGCTGGGGATGGGGCGCGAACACCGGGGAGCTGTTTTTT. It translates to CATSSWGWGANTGELFF.

This clone has just one count. The genes are TRBV7-8 and TRBJ2-2, with 12 bases aligning to TRBD2. The CDR3 extends over 17 amino acids. The germline V gene encodes CDR1 SGHVS and CDR2 FQNEAQ. V lost 5 bases to trimming and J lost 1 base; unmatched junction nucleotides: 5. The CDR3 spells CASSTLLAGGNTGELFF. For the CDR3, the DNA is TGTGCCAGCAGCACCTTACTAGCGGGAGGGAACACCGGGGAGCTGTTTTTT.

V and J are TRBV7-8 and TRBJ2-1; 7 bases are shared with TRBD2. CDR3 length: 13 residues. The V segment lost 5 bases and the J segment 3 bases; nucleotides outside the gene matches: 1. CDR1 SGHVS and CDR2 FQNEAQ come from the germline V gene. CDR3 amino acids: CASSRTSYNEQFF. The DNA of the CDR3 is TGTGCCAGCAGCCGGACTAGCTACAATGAGCAGTTCTTC.

The chain uses TRBV27 and TRBJ1-2; 7 bases are shared with TRBD1. The ends lost 2 bases at V and 2 bases at J; junction bases unmatched: 5. CDR3 length: 15 amino acids. In germline, CDR1 is MNHEY, CDR2 SMNVEV (reference sequence). This chain's CDR3 is CASSLDGRGNYGYTF. DNA of the CDR3: TGTGCCAGCAGTTTAGACGGCAGGGGGAACTATGGCTACACCTTC.

The rearrangement joins TRBV15 to TRBJ2-7, with D perhaps TRBD2 (6 bases). The germline V and J ends were trimmed by 8 bases and 3 bases, with 14 bases remaining between them. This CDR3 is built from 13 residues. Germline-derived CDR1 and CDR2 are LNHNV and YYDKDF (reference sequence). CDR3 sequence reads: CATGRPGGYEQYF. The DNA of the CDR3 is TGTGCCACCGGTCGCCCCGGGGGCTACGAGCAGTACTTC. Together with reference TRBV15 and TRBJ2-7, the CDR3 gives the full variable domain: DAMVIQNPRYQVTQFGKPVTLSCSQTLNHNVMYWYQQKSSQAPKLLFHYYDKDFNNEADTPDNFQSRRPNTSFCFLDIRSPGLGDTAMYLCATGRPGGYEQYFGPGTRLTVT.

The genes are TRBV28 and TRBJ2-7; the match to TRBD1 covers 8 bases. The V segment lost 5 bases and the J segment 3 bases; nucleotides outside the gene matches: 6. Germline V gene lookup returns CDR1 MDHEN and CDR2 SYDVKM. CDR3 size: 14 residues. In DNA, the CDR3 is TGTGCCAGCAGTACAACAGGGGGAGGCTACGAGCAGTACTTC. It encodes CASSTTGGGYEQYF.

The chain links TRBV4-2 to TRBJ1-1; 8 bases are a match to TRBD1. The CDR3 length is 15 residues. V lost 7 bases to trimming and J lost 0 bases; unmatched junction nucleotides: 7. Germline V CDR1 and CDR2: LGHNA, YNFKEQ. The CDR3 is CASTGQELMNTEAFF. DNA for the CDR3: TGTGCCAGCACGGGACAGGAATTAATGAACACTGAAGCTTTCTTT.

The V call is TRBV23-1, the J call TRBJ1-5; 8 bases are shared with TRBD1. TRBV23-1 belongs to the ORF category, with a function that is uncertain. CDR3 length: 21 residues. The ends lost 0 bases at V and 0 bases at J; junction bases unmatched: 16. CDR3 sequence (DNA): TGCGCCAGCAGTCAATCCGAAGGGACAGGTTCGTCCAACCATAGCAATCAGCCCCAGCATTTT. As protein: CASSQSEGTGSSNHSNQPQHF.

The chain recombines TRBV14 with TRBJ2-4, with D unresolved. V was clipped by 5 bases and J by 0 bases, with 14 bases between them. The CDR3 runs to 16 residues. Looked up from germline, CDR1 is SGHDN and CDR2 is FVKESK. CDR3 in amino acids: CASSTLNPLAKNIQYF. The CDR3 DNA is TGTGCCAGCAGCACCCTAAACCCCCTAGCCAAAAACATTCAGTACTTC.

The chain is built from TRBV6-2 or TRBV6-3 and TRBJ1-2, with 8 bases lining up with TRBD1. V was pared by 5 bases and J by 0 bases, with 8 bases of the junction left unmatched. CDR3 size: 16 residues. Germline CDR1 is MNHEY and CDR2 is SVGEGT. For the CDR3, the DNA is TGTGCCAGCAGTCGGACAGGACAGGGATCTAACTATGGCTACACCTTC. This codes for CASSRTGQGSNYGYTF.

The chain employs TRBV30 and TRBJ1-3; D uncertain. The CDR3 runs to 13 residues. V was pared by 1 base and J by 3 bases, with 7 bases between. Germline assignment: CDR1 GTSNPN and CDR2 SVGIG (reference sequence). The CDR3 region is CAWSGYSGNTIYF. CDR3 nucleotides: TGTGCCTGGAGTGGGTACAGTGGAAACACCATATATTTT.

This clone was detected many times. The CDR3 DNA is TGTGCCAGCAGTTGGACTAGCGGGACCTACAATGAGCAGTTCTTC. Translation gives CASSWTSGTYNEQFF. This chain connects TRBV6-4 to TRBJ2-1; 12 bases line up with TRBD2. Unmatched junction bases numbered 1, after V lost 5 bases and J lost 2 bases. The CDR3 contains 15 residues. The germline CDR1 and CDR2 sequences are MRHNA and SNTAGT.

This clone was observed a handful of times. CDR3 protein: CASSRTSDYNEQFF. The CDR3 DNA follows: TGTGCCAGCAGTCGGACTAGCGACTACAATGAGCAGTTCTTC. The chain recombines TRBV7-3 with TRBJ2-1; 9 bases are shared with TRBD2. The CDR3 is made up of 14 amino acids. V shed 6 bases and J 3 bases; nucleotides not matched to a gene: 3. Germline CDR1 is SGHTA and CDR2 is FQGTGA.

The chain employs TRBV5-1 and TRBJ2-5; TRBD2 matches 14 bases. The germline V gene encodes CDR1 SGHRS and CDR2 YFSETQ. J lost 1 base, V lost 3 bases, and 5 bases had no gene match. The CDR3 runs 17 residues. This CDR3 reads CASSSSGLAGAQETQYF. As DNA, the CDR3 is TGCGCCAGCAGCTCCTCGGGACTAGCGGGAGCCCAAGAGACCCAGTACTTC.